Reported below is one T cell receptor beta chain. The record originates from a study of CD8+CD57+ T cells in acquired aplastic anemia. Study context: Yields of DNA that came from sorted CD4+ and CD8+ cells averaged approximately 3.2 ug.

V lost 4 bases and J lost 5, with 12 bases in between. The CDR3 consists of 13 residues. Germline V CDR1 and CDR2: SGHRS, YFSETQ. Patients chosen for sequencing had CD8+CD57+ cells that had expanded, as shown by flow cytometry. Genomic DNA, serving as template, underwent TCR beta VDJ and CDR3 profiling. TCRdb re-analysed the reads in MiXCR, keeping a single row per CDR3 protein. This sample has 150,000 to 200,000 distinct CDR3 sequences, with 45% to 55% found just once. Sequenced sample: sorted CD4+, CD8+, or CD8+CD57+ T cells (not recorded which) from PBMCs. The source is a human donor with aplastic anemia. J is TRBJ1-2 and V is TRBV5-1; maybe TRBD1 (5 bases). The CDR3 spells CASSVGTDYGYTF. For the CDR3, the DNA is TGCGCCAGCAGCGTCGGGACGGATTATGGCTACACCTTC.